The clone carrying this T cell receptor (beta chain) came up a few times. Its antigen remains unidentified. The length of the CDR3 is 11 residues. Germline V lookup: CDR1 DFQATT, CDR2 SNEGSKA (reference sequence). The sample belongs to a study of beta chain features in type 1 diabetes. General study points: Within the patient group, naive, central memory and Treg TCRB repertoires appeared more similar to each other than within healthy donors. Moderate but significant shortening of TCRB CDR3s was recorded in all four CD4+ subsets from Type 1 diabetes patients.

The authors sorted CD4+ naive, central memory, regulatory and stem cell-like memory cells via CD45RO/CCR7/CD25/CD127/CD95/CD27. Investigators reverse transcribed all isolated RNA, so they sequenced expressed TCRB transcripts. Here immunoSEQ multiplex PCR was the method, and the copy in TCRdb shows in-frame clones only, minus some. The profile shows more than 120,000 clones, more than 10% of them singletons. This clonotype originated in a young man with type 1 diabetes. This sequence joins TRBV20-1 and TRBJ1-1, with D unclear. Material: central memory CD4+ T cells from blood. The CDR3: CRCSINTEAFF. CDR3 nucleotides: TGCAGGTGCTCGATAAACACTGAAGCTTTCTTT.